The source of this T cell receptor beta chain is a study of T cell changes during pregnancy in multiple sclerosis. Germline CDR1 is PRHDT and CDR2 is FYEKMQ (reference sequence). The CDR3 is 12 amino acids. V was cut by 0 bases and J by 12 bases, with 9 bases left in between. Here immunoSEQ multiplex PCR was the method, and the copy in TCRdb shows in-frame clones only, minus some. In the table there are about 40,000 clones, 93% of which are singletons. This sequence originates from a female donor with multiple sclerosis, enrolled in a pregnancy study. The chain links TRBV13 to TRBJ1-3, with a tentative D call TRBD1 (5 bases). The sample was CD8+ T cells from peripheral blood mononuclear cells, taken in the third trimester of pregnancy. The CDR3 spells CASSLGPGIIYF. In DNA, the CDR3 is TGTGCCAGCAGCTTAGGCCCAGGGATCATATATTTT.